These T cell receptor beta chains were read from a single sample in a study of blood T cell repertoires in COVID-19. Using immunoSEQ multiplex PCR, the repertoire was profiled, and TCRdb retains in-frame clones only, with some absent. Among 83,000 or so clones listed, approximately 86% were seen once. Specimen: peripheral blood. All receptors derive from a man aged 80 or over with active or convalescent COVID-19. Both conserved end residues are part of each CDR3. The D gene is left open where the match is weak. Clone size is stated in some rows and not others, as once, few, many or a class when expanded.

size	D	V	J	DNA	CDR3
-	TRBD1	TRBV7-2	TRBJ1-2	TGTGCCAGCAGCTTGACGGACAGGGGCTTTAACTATGGCTACACCTTC	CASSLTDRGFNYGYTF
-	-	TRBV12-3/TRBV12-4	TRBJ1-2	TGTGCCAGCAGTCCTAGGGGGTTCCACACCTTC	CASSPRGFHTF
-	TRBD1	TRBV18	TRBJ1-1	TGTGCCAGCTCACAAGACAGGGTCCCTCGGGACACTGAAGCTTTCTTT	CASSQDRVPRDTEAFF
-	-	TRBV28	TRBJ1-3	TGTGCCAGCAGTTTCGGACCCACAGGGGGAAACACCATATATTTT	CASSFGPTGGNTIYF
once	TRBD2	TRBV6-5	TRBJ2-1	TGTGCCAGCAGTTACTCTGCGGGGGGGCGTTTCAATGAGCAGTTCTTC	CASSYSAGGRFNEQFF
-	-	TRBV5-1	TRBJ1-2	TGCGCCAGCAGCTTGGGGGGGCCGTCCTATGGCTACACCTTC	CASSLGGPSYGYTF
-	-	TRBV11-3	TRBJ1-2	TGTGCCAGCAGCTTATCCATCTATGGCTACACCTTC	CASSLSIYGYTF
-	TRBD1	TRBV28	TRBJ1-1	TGTGCCACCCTAAGACAGGGACCGACTGAAGCTTTCTTT	CATLRQGPTEAFF
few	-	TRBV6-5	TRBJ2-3	TGTGCCACCGTACCCTCTATGGACAGAACAGATACGCAGTATTTT	CATVPSMDRTDTQYF
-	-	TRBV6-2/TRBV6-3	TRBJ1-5	TGTGCCAGCAGCCCTCAAGCGTCCCAGGGGCTTCGCCAGCCCCAGCATTTT	CASSPQASQGLRQPQHF
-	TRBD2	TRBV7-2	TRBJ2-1	TGTGCCAGCAGCTTGTCGGGGAGGGCCGGTTTCTACAATGAGCAGTTCTTC	CASSLSGRAGFYNEQFF
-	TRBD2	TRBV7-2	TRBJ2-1	TGTGCCAGCAGCCCATTAGCGGGGGCCTTCTCCTACAATGAGCAGTTCTTC	CASSPLAGAFSYNEQFF
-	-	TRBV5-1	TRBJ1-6	TGCGCCAGCAGCGCAACGACAGATCCCAATTCACCCCTCCACTTT	CASSATTDPNSPLHF
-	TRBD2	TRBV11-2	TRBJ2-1	TGTGCCAGCAGCTTAGTGCGGGGGGCGATAGACAATGAGCAGTTCTTC	CASSLVRGAIDNEQFF
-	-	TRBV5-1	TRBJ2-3	TGCGCCAGCAGCTTGCAGGGGCGCACAGATACGCAGTATTTT	CASSLQGRTDTQYF
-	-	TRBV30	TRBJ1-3	TGTGCCTGGAGTGTACGGGCAGGGCCATTCTCTGGAAACACCATATATTTT	CAWSVRAGPFSGNTIYF